These 8 T cell receptor beta chains were sequenced from one sample in a study of shared T cell receptors in the human thymus. Sequencing was performed with immunoSEQ multiplex PCR; in TCRdb, only in-frame clones are kept and a portion is missing. The sample carries about 660,000 clones, more than 75% recorded once. These data were also filed under a second study, of human thymus T cells.

The sample was thymocytes. The receptors shown here come from a boy under three years old with a congenital heart defect.

The V gene is TRBV5-6, the J gene TRBJ2-5; 9 bases are shared with TRBD1. V lost 4 bases, J lost 7 bases, and 11 bases stayed unmatched. The CDR3 length is 15 residues. Germline CDR1 is SGHDT and CDR2 is YYEEEE. CDR3 in DNA: TGTGCCAGCAGCCCGGAGGGACAGGGCCTTTGGACCCAGTACTTC. The encoded protein is CASSPEGQGLWTQYF. Drawing the rest from reference TRBV5-6 and TRBJ2-5, the complete variable domain is DAGVTQSPTHLIKTRGQQVTLRCSPKSGHDTVSWYQQALGQGPQFIFQYYEEEERQRGNFPDRFSGHQFPNYSSELNVNALLLGDSALYLCASSPEGQGLWTQYFGPGTRLLVL.

The J gene is TRBJ1-1, the V gene TRBV2; TRBD1 matches 10 bases. The V segment lost 6 bases and the J segment 5 bases; nucleotides outside the gene matches: 6. Germline V gene data show CDR1 as SNHLY and CDR2 as FYNNEI. The CDR3 is 14 residues long. The CDR3 region has the DNA TGTGCCAGCAGCTGGACAGGGGGGGGTACTGAAGCTTTCTTT. It is translated as CASSWTGGGTEAFF.

The chain combines TRBV7-6 with TRBJ1-1; D is undetermined. The V and J ends lost 3 bases and 1 base respectively, with 6 bases between them. Per the germline V gene, CDR1 is SGHVS and CDR2 is FNYEAQ. This CDR3 spans 13 amino acids. DNA for the CDR3: TGTGCCAGCAGCTTGCAGGCGAACACTGAAGCTTTCTTT. Translating it yields CASSLQANTEAFF.

This clone occurred a few times. This chain connects TRBV20-1 to TRBJ1-4; unclear D gene. CDR1 is DFQATT, CDR2 SNEGSKA, per germline (reference sequence). The CDR3 consists of 11 residues. Trimming stripped 3 bases from V and 10 bases from J, with 9 bases between. The CDR3 coding sequence is TGCAGTGCTAGCCTGAGAGGAAAACTGTTTTTT. Translation gives CSASLRGKLFF.

The CDR3 DNA reads TGTGCCACCAGCCGGGCGGGAGTGAAGCAACCCAAAACTGGAACAGATACGCAGTATTTT. It translates to CATSRAGVKQPKTGTDTQYF. The chain employs TRBV15 and TRBJ2-3; TRBD2 matches 7 bases. This CDR3 is 20 amino acids long. The junction had 23 bases not matched to a gene; V was cut back by 5 bases and J by 3 bases. CDR1 is LNHNV, CDR2 YYDKDF, per germline (reference sequence).

This rearrangement joins TRBV4-3 to TRBJ2-1, with 11 bases matching TRBD2. This CDR3 has 16 amino acids. V dropped 6 bases and J dropped 10; count of bases not matched to a gene: 14. Germline V lookup: CDR1 LGHNA, CDR2 YSLEER. This CDR3 reads CASRLRLAGILTEQFF. DNA of the CDR3: TGCGCCAGCAGGCTCCGACTAGCGGGAATACTTACGGAGCAGTTCTTC.

The chain links TRBV15 to TRBJ2-7, with TRBD2 as a possible D gene (6 bases). Trimming removed 3 bases at V and 4 bases at J, with 10 bases between. The CDR3 consists of 13 residues. Germline CDR1 LNHNV, CDR2 YYDKDF (reference sequence). The CDR3 region is CATSSSGLYEQYF. The DNA for the CDR3 is TGTGCCACCAGCAGTTCGGGACTTTACGAGCAGTACTTC.

The chain is built from TRBV6-5 and TRBJ2-7, with D perhaps matching TRBD2 (6 bases). CDR3 length equals 16 residues. The V and J ends lost 3 bases and 3 bases respectively, with 18 bases between them. Per germline, CDR1 MNHEY and CDR2 SVGAGI. Written as DNA, the CDR3 is TGTGCCAGCAGTTATTGGCGGGATGGGCCTTACTACGAGCAGTACTTC. Translating gives CASSYWRDGPYYEQYF.